The present entry profiles one TCR beta chain with its context. Its antigen is unknown. This sample stems from a study of shared clonotypes between healthy human individuals. Study details: Researchers assigned three CD4 naive, three CD4 memory, two CD8 naive and one CD8 memory plate to each donor. Notes on the study in general: Generation probabilities were higher for clonotypes shared across all four sorted-subset donors than for unshared ones.

Those who donated were healthy HIV-negative adults, with no recent acute infections or vaccinations reported. This CDR3 is 12 amino acids long. Germline CDR1 MNHEY, CDR2 SVGAGI. Trimming removed 5 bases at V and 9 bases at J, with 13 bases between. The method was immunoSEQ multiplex PCR; TCRdb's version includes in-frame clones alone and lacks a portion of them. The profile shows more than 2 million clones, 85% to 95% of them singletons. Input material: naive CD4+ T cells sorted from blood. Documented subset: CD45RA+ positively selected. This TCR came from a man between 18 and 35 years old in good health. The V call is TRBV6-5, the J call TRBJ2-5; possibly TRBD1 for D (6 bases). In DNA form, the CDR3 reads TGTGCCAGCAGTCCCGGGACAACGGCCCAGTACTTC. Translation gives CASSPGTTAQYF.